The next 5 T cell receptor beta chains were all read from a single sample in a study of T-cell memory formation after mild COVID-19. TCRdb re-derived calls from the 5' RACE reads in MiXCR, one entry per CDR3 protein. The profile shows 150,000 or so distinct CDR3 sequences, more than 14% of them singletons. Source material: PBMCs or a T cell subset sorted from them (not recorded which). These receptors were obtained from an adult woman who had mild COVID-19 (a few samples of this study predate the infection). Cell type and time point are not known.

This sequence joins TRBV24-1 and TRBJ2-2; 7 nucleotides match TRBD1. The CDR3 consists of 17 residues. V lost 5 bases, J lost 4 bases, and 12 bases stayed unmatched. Germline CDR1 reads KGHDR; CDR2 reads SFDVKD. This CDR3 reads CATSVSRGQVGTGELFF. CDR3 nucleotides: TGTGCCACCAGTGTCAGCCGAGGACAGGTTGGCACCGGGGAGCTGTTTTTT.

CDR3 region: CASRHPARTGIPTDTQYF. The CDR3 nucleotides are TGTGCCAGCAGACACCCCGCCCGGACAGGGATCCCCACAGATACGCAGTATTTT. The V gene is TRBV6-2 or TRBV6-3, the J gene TRBJ2-3; 8 nucleotides agree with TRBD1. Per the germline V gene, CDR1 is MNHEY and CDR2 is SVGEGT. V trimming: 6 bases; J trimming: 2 bases; junction bases outside the gene matches: 16. The CDR3 extends over 18 amino acids.

The V and J genes are TRBV5-1 and TRBJ1-1, with 7 bases aligning to TRBD1. Per the germline V gene, CDR1 is SGHRS and CDR2 is YFSETQ. CDR3 length equals 16 residues. Losses at the gene ends were 4 bases for V and 5 bases for J; bases not matched to a gene: 14. The CDR3 DNA sequence: TGCGCCAGCAGCCCTGGGACAGCCCTGCGTGGTACTGAAGCTTTCTTT. Its translation: CASSPGTALRGTEAFF.

The chain uses TRBV29-1 and TRBJ2-1; D possibly corresponds to TRBD2 (5 bases). V was pared by 6 bases and J by 0 bases, with 15 bases between. Germline V CDR1 and CDR2: SQVTM, ANQGSEA. This CDR3 is built from 15 residues. CDR3 nucleotide sequence: TGCAGCGTCGACAAGCCGGGGTTCTCCTACAATGAGCAGTTCTTC. Translating gives CSVDKPGFSYNEQFF.

The CDR3 is CASSEASGPAYEQYF. CDR3 DNA: TGTGCCAGCAGCGAAGCTAGCGGGCCCGCCTACGAGCAGTACTTC. V gene TRBV7-3 combines with J gene TRBJ2-7; 8 bases line up with TRBD2. Germline V lookup: CDR1 SGHTA, CDR2 FQGTGA. The V segment lost 5 bases and the J segment 2 bases; nucleotides outside the gene matches: 8. This CDR3 has 15 residues.